One and the same sample provided the 13 T cell receptor beta chains below, sequenced in a study of cytomegalovirus exposure and HLA in healthy donors. PCR primers comprised 60 Vbeta and 13 Jbeta primers. TCRdb keeps only in-frame clones here, not all; method: immunoSEQ multiplex PCR. The table has some 150,000 clones, around 75% seen once. Sequenced sample: PBMCs. The receptors were gathered from a man in his 60s in good health and CMV-seronegative.

This clone was counted a single time. The chain recombines TRBV2 with TRBJ2-3; 8 nucleotides match TRBD2. The CDR3 has 18 amino acids. Losses at the gene ends were 0 bases for V and 5 bases for J; bases not matched to a gene: 13. Germline V gene sequence: CDR1 SNHLY, CDR2 FYNNEI. The CDR3, as DNA: TGTGCCAGCAGTGAAGCGCTTGGGCCAGCGGGAGTGGTAGATACGCAGTATTTT. This sequence encodes CASSEALGPAGVVDTQYF.

The table lists this clone with a count of one. The CDR3 sequence: CASSMGLAGDPGTQYF. The CDR3 bases are TGTGCCAGTAGTATGGGTCTAGCGGGAGATCCGGGTACGCAGTATTTT. This sequence joins TRBV19 and TRBJ2-3; 10 bases map to TRBD2. Germline V lookup: CDR1 LNHDA, CDR2 SQIVND (reference sequence). V lost 3 bases to trimming and J lost 8 bases; unmatched junction nucleotides: 11. The CDR3 covers 16 residues.

Comment on this clone: The sample carries other DNA sequences with the same CDR3. The V gene is TRBV4-1, the J gene TRBJ2-7, with 7 bases aligning to TRBD2. The CDR3 sequence is 16 residues long. Germline loops: CDR1 MGHRA, CDR2 YSYEKL. Trimming at V came to 0 bases and at J to 0 bases, leaving 5 bases not matched to a gene. CDR3 sequence reads: CASSQESRGSSYEQYF. CDR3 nucleotide sequence: TGCGCCAGCAGCCAAGAATCGCGGGGGAGCTCCTACGAGCAGTACTTC.

The chain links TRBV18 to TRBJ2-4; a weak D match, TRBD2 (6 bases). Germline V gene lookup returns CDR1 KGHSH and CDR2 LQKENI. The germline V and J ends were trimmed by 3 bases and 0 bases, with 18 bases remaining between them. The CDR3 runs to 18 residues. The CDR3 DNA is TGTGCCAGCTCACCGTACTTGGGGGGAGGCACAGCCAAAAACATTCAGTACTTC. It yields the protein CASSPYLGGGTAKNIQYF.

This clone was seen only a few times. The rearrangement uses TRBV28 and TRBJ1-2; D call uncertain. The CDR3 spans 13 residues. The germline gives CDR1 MDHEN, CDR2 SYDVKM. Trimming shortened V by 2 bases and J by 4 bases, and 8 bases separated the two germline ends. The CDR3 nucleotides read TGTGCCAGCAGTTTAGGAGGGATCTATGGCTACACCTTC. This translates into CASSLGGIYGYTF.

The genes are TRBV28 and TRBJ2-3, with 8 bases matching TRBD2. CDR3 length: 14 residues. V lost 3 bases, J lost 3 bases, and 2 bases stayed unmatched. The germline gives CDR1 MDHEN, CDR2 SYDVKM. CDR3 sequence reads: CASSFVAGTDTQYF. DNA of the CDR3: TGTGCCAGCAGTTTCGTAGCGGGGACAGATACGCAGTATTTT. Together with reference TRBV28 and TRBJ2-3, the CDR3 gives the full variable domain: DVKVTQSSRYLVKRTGEKVFLECVQDMDHENMFWYRQDPGLGLRLIYFSYDVKMKEKGDIPEGYSVSREKKERFSLILESASTNQTSMYLCASSFVAGTDTQYFGPGTRLTVL.

This clone was recorded once. The chain has TRBV5-4 and TRBJ2-5, with unresolved D. The CDR3 spans 15 residues. Germline V gene data show CDR1 as SGHNT and CDR2 as YYREEE (reference sequence). Between the trimmed V and J ends, which lost 0 bases and 5 bases, there was a span of 14 bases. In DNA form, the CDR3 reads TGTGCCAGCAGCTTGGAAGGTCGGGTCGGGGAGACCCAGTACTTC. Its translation is CASSLEGRVGETQYF. The full variable domain, with the rest looked up from reference TRBV5-4 and TRBJ2-5, is ETGVTQSPTHLIKTRGQQVTLRCSSQSGHNTVSWYQQALGQGPQFIFQYYREEENGRGNFPPRFSGLQFPNYSSELNVNALELDDSALYLCASSLEGRVGETQYFGPGTRLLVL.

This chain connects TRBV9 to TRBJ1-3; TRBD1 might be the D (5 bases). Trimming cost V 0 bases and J 0 bases, with 7 bases left between them. Per germline, CDR1 SGDLS and CDR2 YYNGEE. The CDR3 runs to 15 residues. The CDR3 protein is CASSVEGISGNTIYF. CDR3 nucleotides: TGTGCCAGCAGCGTAGAGGGGATCTCTGGAAACACCATATATTTT.

The rearrangement links TRBV10-2 to TRBJ1-4; D is uncertain. Germline V gene sequence: CDR1 WSHSY, CDR2 SAAADI. The CDR3 has 14 residues. V shed 6 bases and J shed 0 bases, with 8 bases lying between them. The CDR3 DNA reads TGCGCCAGCAGGTCAACGGCAACTAATGAAAAACTGTTTTTT. This translates into CASRSTATNEKLFF.

The gene calls are TRBV4-1 and TRBJ2-7; D is perhaps TRBD2 (6 bases). Trimming removed 0 bases from V and 2 bases from J, with 11 bases in between. The CDR3 runs 15 residues. Germline V gene sequence: CDR1 MGHRA, CDR2 YSYEKL. The CDR3 DNA sequence: TGCGCCAGCAGCCAAGAGCGGGGCAATCCCTACGAGCAGTACTTC. It specifies CASSQERGNPYEQYF.

The chain recombines TRBV5-1 with TRBJ1-2; 8 bases agree with TRBD1. The ends lost 4 bases at V and 3 bases at J; junction bases unmatched: 8. CDR3 size: 15 residues. Looked up from germline, CDR1 is SGHRS and CDR2 is YFSETQ. For the CDR3, the DNA is TGCGCCAGCAGCATTTTGCCGACAGGGGACTATGGCTACACCTTC. This codes for CASSILPTGDYGYTF.

The J gene is TRBJ1-1, the V gene TRBV2, with TRBD1 matching over 10 bases. The CDR3 runs to 12 residues. CDR1 and CDR2 (germline): SNHLY, FYNNEI. V was pared by 6 bases and J by 8 bases, with 3 bases of the junction left unmatched. This chain's CDR3 is CASRGDRGEAFF. For the CDR3, the DNA is TGTGCCAGCAGAGGGGACAGGGGAGAAGCTTTCTTT.

V is TRBV30 and J is TRBJ2-3; 10 nucleotides match TRBD2. From germline, CDR1 is GTSNPN and CDR2 SVGIG (reference sequence). The CDR3 runs to 17 residues. V shed 1 base and J 6 bases; nucleotides not matched to a gene: 13. CDR3 protein: CAWSGPVWASGSDTQYF. CDR3 coding DNA: TGTGCCTGGAGTGGCCCGGTTTGGGCTAGCGGGAGTGATACGCAGTATTTT.